A single T cell receptor (beta chain) is shown here with its context. The sample belongs to a study of blood T cell repertoires in COVID-19. Study details: Sites across the United States, Italy and Spain contributed samples from acute and convalescent COVID-19. Sources were T cells, B-cell-depleted T cells, or PBMCs; the material itself was cDNA or gDNA.

Original methodology: Amplified reference gene primers provided the basis for estimating nucleated cell counts. TCRdb's table, derived via immunoSEQ multiplex PCR, lists solely in-frame clones and lacks some. The DNA was the basis for D and trimming; V, J and clone size are from that table. The table includes roughly 330,000 clones, 80% to 90% detected once. While infection was still active, Seattle patients were enrolled and then followed longitudinally. Germline assignment: CDR1 LGHNA and CDR2 YSLEER. Trimming shortened V by 0 bases and J by 3 bases, and 8 bases separated the two germline ends. This CDR3 region has 14 residues.

V and J are TRBV4-3 and TRBJ1-2; no reliable D call. The sequenced material came from peripheral blood. This TCR came from a man aged 30 to 39 with COVID-19, enrolled during active disease. For the CDR3, the DNA is TGCGCCAGCAGCCAAGACATTGCAGACTATGGCTACACCTTC. Protein product: CASSQDIADYGYTF.